Here is one T cell receptor (beta chain) with its context. This clone's antigen is unknown. No much larger clone is present one base from it, and per-base qualities are unavailable. Full-length TCR variable regions were amplified by 5' RACE PCR using constant-region reverse primers, and then by semi-nested PCR using Nested Universal Primer A. The ReliaPrep RNA Cell Miniprep System was used to extract total RNA, which was then reverse transcribed into 5'RACE-ready cDNA with the SMARTer RACE 5'/3' Kit. An Illumina MiSeq was used to sequence the full-length TCR alpha and beta libraries, which had been barcoded with multiplex adaptors. From the authors' description of their analysis: For each of nine subset-tissue groups, sequencing data from the five patients were combined, and the groups were compared by unsupervised clustering of TCR gene usage. The Morisita-Horn index, with shared sequences weighted by their contribution to each repertoire, was used to calculate repertoire similarity. TCRdb trimmed the raw reads at Q25, called clones with MiXCR and kept productive beta chains. For every CDR3 protein sequence, its rows merge into one entry that carries the most common genes and DNA. TCRdb's processing, not the study's, gives the V and J calls here. The sample yields about 12,000 distinct CDR3 sequences; roughly 51% were counted once. Around 12% of the sample is taken by the ten largest.

The cysteine opens and the phenylalanine closes a CDR3 of 16 amino acids. Here the CDR3 DNA is all that survives: 48 bases in frame from base 1. V was cut back by 3 bases and J by 1 base, leaving a gap of 15 bases between them. The source of the sample is a study (dated by TCRdb to about 2015). In the study overall: The study examined whether tumor-infiltrating Tregs in breast cancer are drawn from blood Tregs or arise in situ by conversion from other CD4+ T cell subsets. What the authors observed across the whole study: The TCR alpha and beta sequences of tumor-infiltrating Tregs showed the greatest overlap with tumor naive CD4+ T cells, followed by blood naive CD4+ T cells. The larger-cohort validation was restricted to a single TCR beta V-J rearrangement rather than whole repertoires. The TCR gene usage of tumor memory CD4+ T cells clustered together with blood and lymph node memory CD4+ cells and with lymph node naive CD4+ cells.

CD4+CD25+CD127-/low cells were isolated as Tregs. Tregs, naive and memory CD4+ T cells from tumor, blood and ipsilateral draining lymph nodes of a few breast cancer patients underwent full-length TCR alpha and beta sequencing. Tumor tissue and lymph nodes from ipsilateral axillary dissection were perfused with PBS, minced and digested with collagenase I and hyaluronidase. Sorted cell populations were confirmed by FACS to exceed 90% purity. This receptor chain uses TRBV12-3 or TRBV12-4 and TRBJ2-5; no D gene is confidently identified. The material sequenced was tumor-infiltrating Tregs sorted from the breast tumor. The sequence was collected from a female donor with breast cancer. The nucleotide sequence is given as TGTGCCAGCAGTTTCTCAGTCAGCCCCCTCCAAGAGACCCAGTACTTC. Translation gives CASSFSVSPLQETQYF.